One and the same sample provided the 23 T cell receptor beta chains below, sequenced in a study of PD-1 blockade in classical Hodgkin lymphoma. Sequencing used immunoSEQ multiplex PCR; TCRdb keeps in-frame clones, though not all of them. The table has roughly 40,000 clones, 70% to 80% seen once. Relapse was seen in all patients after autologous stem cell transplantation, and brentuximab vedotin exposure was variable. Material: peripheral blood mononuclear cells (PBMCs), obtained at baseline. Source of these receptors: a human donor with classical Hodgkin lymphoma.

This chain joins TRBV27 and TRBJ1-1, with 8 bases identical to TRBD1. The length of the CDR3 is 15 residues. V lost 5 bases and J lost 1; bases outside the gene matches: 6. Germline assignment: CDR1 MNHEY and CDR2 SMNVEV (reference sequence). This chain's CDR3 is CASSLLGTGNTEAFF. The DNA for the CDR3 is TGTGCCAGCAGTCTGTTGGGGACAGGGAACACTGAAGCTTTCTTT.

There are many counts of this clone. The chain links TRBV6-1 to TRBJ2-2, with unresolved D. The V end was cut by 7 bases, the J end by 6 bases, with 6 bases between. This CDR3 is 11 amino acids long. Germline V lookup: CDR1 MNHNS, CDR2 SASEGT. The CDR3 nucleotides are TGTGCCAGCACTGTGGCCGGGGAGCTGTTTTTT. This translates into CASTVAGELFF.

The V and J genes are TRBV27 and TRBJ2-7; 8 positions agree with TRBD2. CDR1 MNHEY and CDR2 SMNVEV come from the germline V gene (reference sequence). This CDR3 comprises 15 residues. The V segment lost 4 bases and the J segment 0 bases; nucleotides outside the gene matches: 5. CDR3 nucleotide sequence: TGTGCCAGCAGTTCCCCCGGGGGGGGCTCCTACGAGCAGTACTTC. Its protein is CASSSPGGGSYEQYF.

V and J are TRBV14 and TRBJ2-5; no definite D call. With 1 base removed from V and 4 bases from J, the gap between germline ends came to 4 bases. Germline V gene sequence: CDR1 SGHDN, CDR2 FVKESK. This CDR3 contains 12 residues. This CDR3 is CASSQVRETQYF. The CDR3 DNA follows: TGTGCCAGCAGCCAAGTGAGAGAGACCCAGTACTTC.

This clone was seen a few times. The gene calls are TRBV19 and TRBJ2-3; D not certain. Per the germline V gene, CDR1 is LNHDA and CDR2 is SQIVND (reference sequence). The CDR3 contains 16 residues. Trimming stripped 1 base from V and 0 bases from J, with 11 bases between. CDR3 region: CASSIGGGASTDTQYF. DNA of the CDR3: TGTGCCAGTAGTATAGGCGGCGGAGCAAGCACAGATACGCAGTATTTT.

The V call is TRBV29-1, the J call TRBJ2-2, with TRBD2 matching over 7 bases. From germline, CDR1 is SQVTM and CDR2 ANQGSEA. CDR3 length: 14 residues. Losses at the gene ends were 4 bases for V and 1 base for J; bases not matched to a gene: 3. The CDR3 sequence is CSVVERENTGELFF. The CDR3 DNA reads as TGCAGCGTTGTCGAGCGGGAGAACACCGGGGAGCTGTTTTTT.

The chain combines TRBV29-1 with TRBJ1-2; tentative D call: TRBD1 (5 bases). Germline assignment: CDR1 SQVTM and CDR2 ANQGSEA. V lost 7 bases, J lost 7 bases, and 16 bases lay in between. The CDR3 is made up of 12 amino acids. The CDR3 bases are TGCAGCGCCGGTGGGGGGAGCGGTGGCTACACCTTC. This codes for CSAGGGSGGYTF. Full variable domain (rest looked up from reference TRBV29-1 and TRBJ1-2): SAVISQKPSRDICQRGTSLTIQCQVDSQVTMMFWYRQQPGQSLTLIATANQGSEATYESGFVIDKFPISRPNLTFSTLTVSNMSPEDSSIYLCSAGGGSGGYTFGSGTRLTVV.

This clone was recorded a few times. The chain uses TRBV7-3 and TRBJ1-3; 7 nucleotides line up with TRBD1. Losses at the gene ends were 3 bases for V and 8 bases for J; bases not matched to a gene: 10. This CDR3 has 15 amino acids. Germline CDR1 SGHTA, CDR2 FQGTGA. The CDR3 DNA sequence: TGTGCCAGCAGCTTGGGACAGAGGGTTGCCGACACCATATATTTT. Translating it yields CASSLGQRVADTIYF.

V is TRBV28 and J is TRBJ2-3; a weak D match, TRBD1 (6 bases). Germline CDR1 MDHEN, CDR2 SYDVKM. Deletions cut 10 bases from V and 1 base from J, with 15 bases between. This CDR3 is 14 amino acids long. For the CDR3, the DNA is TGTGCCATCGAGGACAGTAAACGCACAGATACGCAGTATTTT. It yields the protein CAIEDSKRTDTQYF.

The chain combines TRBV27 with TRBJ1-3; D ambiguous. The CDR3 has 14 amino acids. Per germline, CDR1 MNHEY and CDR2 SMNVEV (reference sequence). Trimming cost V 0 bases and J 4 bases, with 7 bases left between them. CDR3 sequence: CASSLSAEGNTIYF. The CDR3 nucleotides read TGTGCCAGCAGTTTATCGGCGGAAGGAAACACCATATATTTT.

The CDR3 loop reads CAWRTGYGASHSGNTIYF. The CDR3 DNA reads TGTGCCTGGAGGACAGGTTACGGGGCAAGCCACTCTGGAAACACCATATATTTT. This sequence joins TRBV30 and TRBJ1-3; tentative D call: TRBD1 (6 bases). The CDR3 covers 18 residues. Germline V CDR1 and CDR2: GTSNPN, SVGIG (reference sequence). The germline V and J ends were trimmed by 3 bases and 0 bases, with 21 bases remaining between them.

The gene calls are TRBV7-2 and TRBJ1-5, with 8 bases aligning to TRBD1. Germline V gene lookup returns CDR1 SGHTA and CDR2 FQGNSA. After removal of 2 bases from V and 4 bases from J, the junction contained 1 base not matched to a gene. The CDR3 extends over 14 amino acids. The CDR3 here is CASSLTGGNQPQHF. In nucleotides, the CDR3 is TGTGCCAGCAGCTTAACAGGGGGAAATCAGCCCCAGCATTTT.

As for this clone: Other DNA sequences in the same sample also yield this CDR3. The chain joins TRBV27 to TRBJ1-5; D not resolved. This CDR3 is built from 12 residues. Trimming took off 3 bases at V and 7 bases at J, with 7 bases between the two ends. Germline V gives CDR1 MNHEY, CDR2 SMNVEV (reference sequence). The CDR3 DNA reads TGTGCCAGCAGTTTTGTGGGCCAGCCCCAGCATTTT. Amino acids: CASSFVGQPQHF.

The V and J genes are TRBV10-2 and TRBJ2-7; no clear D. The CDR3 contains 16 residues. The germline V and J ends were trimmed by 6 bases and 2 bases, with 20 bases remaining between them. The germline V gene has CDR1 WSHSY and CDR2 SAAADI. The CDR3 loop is CASRPLKALVPYEQYF. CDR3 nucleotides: TGCGCCAGCAGGCCCCTCAAGGCGCTGGTCCCCTACGAGCAGTACTTC.

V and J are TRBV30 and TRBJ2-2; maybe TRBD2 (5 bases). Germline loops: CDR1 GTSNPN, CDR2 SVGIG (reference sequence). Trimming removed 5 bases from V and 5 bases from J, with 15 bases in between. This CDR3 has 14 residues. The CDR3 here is CAWGSGGRTGELFF. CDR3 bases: TGTGCCTGGGGATCCGGAGGCCGTACCGGGGAGCTGTTTTTT. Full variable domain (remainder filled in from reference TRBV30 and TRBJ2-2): SQTIHQWPATLVQPVGSPLSLECTVEGTSNPNLYWYRQAAGRGLQLLFYSVGIGQISSEVPQNLSASRPQDRQFILSSKKLLLSDSGFYLCAWGSGGRTGELFFGEGSRLTVL.

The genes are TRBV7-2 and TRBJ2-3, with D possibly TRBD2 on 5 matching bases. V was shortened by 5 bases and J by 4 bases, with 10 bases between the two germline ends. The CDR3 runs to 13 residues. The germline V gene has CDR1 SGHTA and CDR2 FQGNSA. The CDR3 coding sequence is TGTGCCAGCAGCCCGGGGTTTGCAGATACGCAGTATTTT. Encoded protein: CASSPGFADTQYF.

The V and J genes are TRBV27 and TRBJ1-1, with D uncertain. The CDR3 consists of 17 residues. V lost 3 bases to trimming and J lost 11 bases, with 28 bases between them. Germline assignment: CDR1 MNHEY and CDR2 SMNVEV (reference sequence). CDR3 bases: TGTGCCAGCAGTTTTCAAACCCCGACAAGGTTGGAGGGTAGGGCTTTCTTT. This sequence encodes CASSFQTPTRLEGRAFF.

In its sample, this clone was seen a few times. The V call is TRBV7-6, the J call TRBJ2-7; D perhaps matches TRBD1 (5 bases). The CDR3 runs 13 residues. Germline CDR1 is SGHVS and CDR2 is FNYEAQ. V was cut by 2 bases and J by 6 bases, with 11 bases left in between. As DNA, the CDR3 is TGTGCCAGCAGCTTATCAGGGCTCAGCGAGCAGTACTTC. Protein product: CASSLSGLSEQYF.

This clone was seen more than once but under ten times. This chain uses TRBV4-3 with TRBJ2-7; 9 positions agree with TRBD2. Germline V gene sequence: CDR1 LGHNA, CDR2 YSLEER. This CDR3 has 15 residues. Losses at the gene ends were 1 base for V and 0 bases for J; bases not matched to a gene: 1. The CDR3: CASSQVAGDSYEQYF. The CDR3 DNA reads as TGCGCCAGCAGCCAAGTAGCGGGGGACTCCTACGAGCAGTACTTC.

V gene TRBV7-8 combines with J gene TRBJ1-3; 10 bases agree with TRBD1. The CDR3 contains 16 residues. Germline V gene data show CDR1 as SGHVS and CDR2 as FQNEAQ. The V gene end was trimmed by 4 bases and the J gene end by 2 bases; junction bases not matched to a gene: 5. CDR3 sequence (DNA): TGTGCCAGCAGCTCACGGGGACAGGGGCCTGGAAACACCATATATTTT. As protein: CASSSRGQGPGNTIYF.

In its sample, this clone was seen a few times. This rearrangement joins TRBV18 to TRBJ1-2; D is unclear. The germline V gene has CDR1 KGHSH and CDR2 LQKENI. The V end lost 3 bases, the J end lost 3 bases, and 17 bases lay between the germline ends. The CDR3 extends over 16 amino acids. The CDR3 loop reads CASSPQQGIRDYGYTF. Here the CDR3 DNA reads TGTGCCAGCTCACCCCAACAAGGTATCCGGGACTATGGCTACACCTTC.

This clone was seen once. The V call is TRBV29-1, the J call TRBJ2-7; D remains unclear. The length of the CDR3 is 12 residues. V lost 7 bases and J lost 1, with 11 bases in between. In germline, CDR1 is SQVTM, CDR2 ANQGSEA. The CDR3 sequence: CSGSYGSYEQYF. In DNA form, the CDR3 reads TGCAGCGGGTCATATGGATCCTACGAGCAGTACTTC.

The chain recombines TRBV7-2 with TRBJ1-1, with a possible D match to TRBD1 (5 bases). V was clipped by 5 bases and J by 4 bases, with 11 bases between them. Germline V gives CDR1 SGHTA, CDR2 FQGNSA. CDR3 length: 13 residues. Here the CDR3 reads CASSTTGGTEAFF. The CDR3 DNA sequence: TGTGCCAGCAGCACCACGGGGGGCACTGAAGCTTTCTTT.